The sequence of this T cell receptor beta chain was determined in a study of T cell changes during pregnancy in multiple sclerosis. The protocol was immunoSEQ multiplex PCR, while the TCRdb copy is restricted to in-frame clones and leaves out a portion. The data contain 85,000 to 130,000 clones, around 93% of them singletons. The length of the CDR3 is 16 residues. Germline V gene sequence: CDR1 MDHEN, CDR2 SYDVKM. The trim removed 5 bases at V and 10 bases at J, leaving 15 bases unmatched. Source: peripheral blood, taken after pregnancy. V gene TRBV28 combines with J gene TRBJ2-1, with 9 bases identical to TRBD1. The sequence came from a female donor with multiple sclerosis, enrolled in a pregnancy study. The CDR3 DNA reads TGTGCCAGCAGTAGAACCGGGACAGGGCCTCACAGGGAGCAGTTCTTC. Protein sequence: CASSRTGTGPHREQFF.